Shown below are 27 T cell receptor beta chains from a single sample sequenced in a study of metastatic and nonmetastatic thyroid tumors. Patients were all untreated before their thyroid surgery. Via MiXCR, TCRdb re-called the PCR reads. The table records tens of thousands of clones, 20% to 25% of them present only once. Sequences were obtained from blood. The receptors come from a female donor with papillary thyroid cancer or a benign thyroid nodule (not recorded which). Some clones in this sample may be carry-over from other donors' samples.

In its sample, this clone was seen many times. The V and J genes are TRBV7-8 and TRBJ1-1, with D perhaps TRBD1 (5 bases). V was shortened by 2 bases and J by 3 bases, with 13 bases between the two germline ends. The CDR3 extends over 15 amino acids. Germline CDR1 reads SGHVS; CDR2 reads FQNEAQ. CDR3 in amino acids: CASSLIRVRDTEAFF. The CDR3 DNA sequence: TGTGCCAGCAGCTTAATCAGGGTTAGGGACACTGAAGCTTTCTTT.

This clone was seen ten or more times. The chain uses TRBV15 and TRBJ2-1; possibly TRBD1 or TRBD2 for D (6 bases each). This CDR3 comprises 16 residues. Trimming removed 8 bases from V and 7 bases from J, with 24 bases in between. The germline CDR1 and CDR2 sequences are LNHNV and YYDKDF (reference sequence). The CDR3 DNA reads TGTGCCACCGGAGAAGGGGAAGGCAGGGGAGGAAATGAGCAGTTCTTC. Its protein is CATGEGEGRGGNEQFF.

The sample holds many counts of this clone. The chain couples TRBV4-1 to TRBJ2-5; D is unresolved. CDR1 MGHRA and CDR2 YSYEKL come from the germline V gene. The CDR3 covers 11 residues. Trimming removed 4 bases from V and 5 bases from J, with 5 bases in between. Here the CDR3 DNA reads TGCGCCAGCAGCCCCGGGGAGACCCAGTACTTC. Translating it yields CASSPGETQYF.

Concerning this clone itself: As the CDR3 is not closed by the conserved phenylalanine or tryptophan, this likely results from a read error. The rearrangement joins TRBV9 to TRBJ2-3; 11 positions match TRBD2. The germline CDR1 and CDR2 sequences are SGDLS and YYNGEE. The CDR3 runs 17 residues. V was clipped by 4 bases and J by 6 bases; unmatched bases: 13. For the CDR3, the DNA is TGTGCCAGCAGCTCCTCGACTAGCGGGGCCAGATGGGATACGCAGTATATT. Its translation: CASSSSTSGARWDTQYI.

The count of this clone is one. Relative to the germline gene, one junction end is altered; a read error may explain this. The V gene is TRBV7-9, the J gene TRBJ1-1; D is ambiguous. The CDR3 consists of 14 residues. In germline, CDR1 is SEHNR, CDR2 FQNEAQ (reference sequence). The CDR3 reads CASSLEQECSEAFF. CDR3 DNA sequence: TGTGCCAGCAGCTTAGAGCAGGAATGCTCTGAAGCGTTCTTT.

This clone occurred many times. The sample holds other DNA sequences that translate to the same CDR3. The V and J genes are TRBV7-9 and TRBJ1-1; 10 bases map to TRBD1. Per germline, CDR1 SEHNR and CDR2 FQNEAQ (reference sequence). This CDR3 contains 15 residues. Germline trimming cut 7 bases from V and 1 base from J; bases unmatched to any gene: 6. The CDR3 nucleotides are TGTGCCAGCAACCCGGGACAGGGGTCGAACACTGAAGCTTTCTTT. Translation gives CASNPGQGSNTEAFF.

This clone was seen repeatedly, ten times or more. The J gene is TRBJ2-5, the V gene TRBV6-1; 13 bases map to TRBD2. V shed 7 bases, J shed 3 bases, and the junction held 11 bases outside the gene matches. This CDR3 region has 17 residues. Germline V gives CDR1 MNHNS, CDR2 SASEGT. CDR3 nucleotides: TGTGCCAGCAACGGACTAGCGGGAGAGGTGATTGAAGAGACCCAGTACTTC. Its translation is CASNGLAGEVIEETQYF.

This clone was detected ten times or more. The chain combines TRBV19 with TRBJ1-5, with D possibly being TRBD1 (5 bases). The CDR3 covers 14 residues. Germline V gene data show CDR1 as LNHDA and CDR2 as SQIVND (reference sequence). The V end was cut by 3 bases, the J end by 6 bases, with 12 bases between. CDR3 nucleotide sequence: TGTGCCAGTAGTATCCGACGGGGGGGTCAGCCCCAGCATTTT. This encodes CASSIRRGGQPQHF.

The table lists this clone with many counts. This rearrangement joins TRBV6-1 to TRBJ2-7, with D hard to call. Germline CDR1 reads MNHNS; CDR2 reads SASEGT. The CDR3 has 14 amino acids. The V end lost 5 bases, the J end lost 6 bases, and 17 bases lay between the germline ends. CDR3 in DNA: TGTGCCAGCAGTTTCTATAGTCCGGACCGCGAGCAGTACTTC. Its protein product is CASSFYSPDREQYF.

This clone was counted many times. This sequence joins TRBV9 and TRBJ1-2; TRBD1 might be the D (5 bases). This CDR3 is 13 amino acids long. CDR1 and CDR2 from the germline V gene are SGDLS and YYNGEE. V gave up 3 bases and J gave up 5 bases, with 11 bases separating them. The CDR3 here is CASSDSGGYGYTF. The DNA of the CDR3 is TGTGCCAGCAGCGACAGCGGGGGGTATGGCTACACCTTC.

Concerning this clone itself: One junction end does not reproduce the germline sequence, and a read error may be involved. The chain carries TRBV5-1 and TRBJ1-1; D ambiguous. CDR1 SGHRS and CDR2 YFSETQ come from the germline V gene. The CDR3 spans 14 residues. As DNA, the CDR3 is TGCGCCAGCAGCCTCCAGACATTGAACACTGACGCTTCCTTT. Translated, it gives CASSLQTLNTDASF.

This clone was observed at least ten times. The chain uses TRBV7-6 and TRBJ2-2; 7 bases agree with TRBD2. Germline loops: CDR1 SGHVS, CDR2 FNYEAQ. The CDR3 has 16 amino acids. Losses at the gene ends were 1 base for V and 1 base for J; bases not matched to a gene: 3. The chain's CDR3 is CASSLVPSGNTGELFF. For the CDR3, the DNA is TGTGCCAGCAGCTTAGTTCCTAGCGGGAACACCGGGGAGCTGTTTTTT.

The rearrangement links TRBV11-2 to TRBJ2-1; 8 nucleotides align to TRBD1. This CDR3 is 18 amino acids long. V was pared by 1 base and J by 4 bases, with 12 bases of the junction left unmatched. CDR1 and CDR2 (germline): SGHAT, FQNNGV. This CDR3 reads CASSLGIWGTGGYNEQFF. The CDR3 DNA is TGTGCCAGCAGCTTAGGGATATGGGGCACAGGGGGATACAATGAGCAGTTCTTC.

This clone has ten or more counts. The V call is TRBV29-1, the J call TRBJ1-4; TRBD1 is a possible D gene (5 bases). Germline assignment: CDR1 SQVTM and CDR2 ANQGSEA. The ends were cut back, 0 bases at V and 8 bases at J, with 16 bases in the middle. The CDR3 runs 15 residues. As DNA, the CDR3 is TGCAGCGTTGAAGATCTTCGGCAGGGAGGGGAAAAACTGTTTTTT. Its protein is CSVEDLRQGGEKLFF.

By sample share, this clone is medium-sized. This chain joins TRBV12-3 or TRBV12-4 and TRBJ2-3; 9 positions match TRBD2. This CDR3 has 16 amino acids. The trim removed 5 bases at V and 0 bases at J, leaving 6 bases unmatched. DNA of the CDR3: TGTGCCAGCAGTCCCTCTAGCGGGACTAGCACAGATACGCAGTATTTT. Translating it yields CASSPSSGTSTDTQYF.

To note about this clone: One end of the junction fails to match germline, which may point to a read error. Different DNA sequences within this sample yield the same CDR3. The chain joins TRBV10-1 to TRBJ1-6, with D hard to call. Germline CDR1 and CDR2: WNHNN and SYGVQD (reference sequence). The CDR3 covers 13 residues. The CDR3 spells CASSGNLNSPLHF. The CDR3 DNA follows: TGTGCCAGCAGTGGTAACCTGAATTCACCACTCCACTTT.

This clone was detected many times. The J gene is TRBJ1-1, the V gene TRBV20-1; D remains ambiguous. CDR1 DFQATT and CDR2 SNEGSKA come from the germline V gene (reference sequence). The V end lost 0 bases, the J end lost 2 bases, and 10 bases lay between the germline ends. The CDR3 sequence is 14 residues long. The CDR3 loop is CSARETGINTEAFF. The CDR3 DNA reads TGCAGTGCTAGAGAAACCGGGATCAACACTGAAGCTTTCTTT.

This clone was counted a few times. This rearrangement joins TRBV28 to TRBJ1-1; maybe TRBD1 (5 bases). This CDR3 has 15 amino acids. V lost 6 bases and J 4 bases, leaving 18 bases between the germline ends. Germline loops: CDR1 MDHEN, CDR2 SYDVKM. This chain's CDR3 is CASRSHGAAVTEAFF. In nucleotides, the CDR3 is TGTGCCAGCAGGAGCCATGGGGCGGCTGTCACTGAAGCTTTCTTT.

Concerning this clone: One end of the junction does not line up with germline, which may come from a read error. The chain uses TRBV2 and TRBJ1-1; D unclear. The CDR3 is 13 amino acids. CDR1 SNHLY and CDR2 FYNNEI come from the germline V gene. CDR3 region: CGSRRTVNTVAFF. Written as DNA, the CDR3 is TGTGGCAGCAGGAGAACAGTTAACACTGTAGCTTTCTTT.

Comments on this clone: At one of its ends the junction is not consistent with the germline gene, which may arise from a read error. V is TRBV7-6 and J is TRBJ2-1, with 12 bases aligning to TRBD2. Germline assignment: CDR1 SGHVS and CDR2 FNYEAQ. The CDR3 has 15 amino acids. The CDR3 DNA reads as TGTGCCAGCAGCTCTACTAGCGGGAGGAACAATGAGCAGCTCTTC. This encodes CASSSTSGRNNEQLF.

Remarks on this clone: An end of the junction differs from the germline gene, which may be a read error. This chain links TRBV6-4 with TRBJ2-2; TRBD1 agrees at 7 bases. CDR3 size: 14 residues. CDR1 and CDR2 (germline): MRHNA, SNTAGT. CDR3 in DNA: TGTGCCAGCATTGACTCGACAGACACAGGGGAGCAGTTTTTT. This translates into CASIDSTDTGEQFF.

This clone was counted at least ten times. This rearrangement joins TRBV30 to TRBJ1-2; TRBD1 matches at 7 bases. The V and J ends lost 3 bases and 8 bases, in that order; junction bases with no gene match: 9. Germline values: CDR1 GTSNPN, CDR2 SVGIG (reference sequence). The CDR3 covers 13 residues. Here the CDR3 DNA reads TGTGCCTGGAGGGACAGGACCATTGGGGGCTACACCTTC. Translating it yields CAWRDRTIGGYTF.

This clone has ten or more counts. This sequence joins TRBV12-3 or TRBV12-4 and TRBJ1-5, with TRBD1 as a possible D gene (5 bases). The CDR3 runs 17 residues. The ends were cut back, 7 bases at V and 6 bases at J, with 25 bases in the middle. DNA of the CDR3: TGTGCCAGCACCCAATCAGGGACCGGGGGTGTTGGTCAGCCCCAGCATTTT. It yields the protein CASTQSGTGGVGQPQHF.

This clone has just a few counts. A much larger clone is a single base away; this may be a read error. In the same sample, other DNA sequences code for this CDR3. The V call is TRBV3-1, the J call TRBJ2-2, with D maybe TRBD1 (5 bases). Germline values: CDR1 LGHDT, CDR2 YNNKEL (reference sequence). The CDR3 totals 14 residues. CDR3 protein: CASSQDKDTGELFF. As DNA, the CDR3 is TGTGCCAGCAGCCAAGATAAGGACACTGGGGAGCTGTTTTTT.

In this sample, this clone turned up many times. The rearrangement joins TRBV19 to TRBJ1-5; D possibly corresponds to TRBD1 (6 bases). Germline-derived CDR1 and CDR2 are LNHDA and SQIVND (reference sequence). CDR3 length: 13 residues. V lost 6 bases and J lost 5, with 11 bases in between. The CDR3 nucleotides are TGTGCCAGTAGCTCGGACAGAGATCAGCCCCAGCATTTT. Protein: CASSSDRDQPQHF.

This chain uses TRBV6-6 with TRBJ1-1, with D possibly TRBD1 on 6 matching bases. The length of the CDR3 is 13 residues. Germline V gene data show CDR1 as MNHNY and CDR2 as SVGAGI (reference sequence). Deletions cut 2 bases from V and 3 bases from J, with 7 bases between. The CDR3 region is CASSYGGHTEAFF. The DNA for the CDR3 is TGTGCCAGCAGTTACGGGGGCCACACTGAAGCTTTCTTT.

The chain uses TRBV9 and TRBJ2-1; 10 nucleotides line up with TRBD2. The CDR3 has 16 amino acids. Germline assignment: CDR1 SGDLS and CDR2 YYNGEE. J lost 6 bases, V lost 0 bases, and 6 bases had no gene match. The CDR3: CASSVGPSGRTNEQFF. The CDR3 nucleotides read TGTGCCAGCAGCGTAGGTCCTAGCGGGAGAACCAATGAGCAGTTCTTC.